This TCR beta chain was sequenced during a study of shared clonotypes between healthy human individuals. As for the study in general: CD4 naive and memory got three plates each, CD8 naive two, CD8 memory one.

Notes on this clone: Its target is not known.

Selected positively for CCR7 and CD45RO-negative, naive CD8 cells excluded terminally differentiated effector memory CD45RA+ cells. Study outcomes and limitations: The rarefaction results pointed to incomplete sorted-subset sequencing despite large depth. Sharing across four donors was highest in naive CD4 (roughly 5%) and lowest in memory CD8 (roughly 0.4%).

Measured with immunoSEQ multiplex PCR; TCRdb has only the in-frame clones, and not every one. The sample lists 700,000 to 950,000 clones, about 96% seen once, with about 0.21% in the top ten. V lost 9 bases to trimming and J lost 5 bases, with 11 bases between them. The germline V gene encodes CDR1 LNHDA and CDR2 SQIVND (reference sequence). The CDR3 extends over 12 amino acids. The sequence derives from a man in his thirties or forties in good health. Sequencing was carried out using naive CD8+ T cells sorted from blood. The gene calls are TRBV19 and TRBJ1-3; D is unresolved. The CDR3 sequence is CASAPGRNTIYF. Here the CDR3 DNA reads TGTGCCAGCGCCCCAGGTCGAAACACCATATATTTT. The full variable domain, rest sourced from reference TRBV19 and TRBJ1-3, is DGGITQSPKYLFRKEGQNVTLSCEQNLNHDAMYWYRQDPGQGLRLIYYSQIVNDFQKGDIAEGYSVSREKKESFPLTVTSAQKNPTAFYLCASAPGRNTIYFGEGSWLTVV.